These 27 T cell receptor beta chains originate from one sample sequenced in a study of T-cell memory formation after mild COVID-19. Via MiXCR, TCRdb re-called the 5' RACE reads, giving one row per CDR3 protein. The data hold some 40,000 distinct CDR3 sequences, with 6% to 6.5% observed a single time. Sequencing input: PBMCs or a T cell subset sorted from them (not recorded which). All receptors derive from an adult who had mild COVID-19 (a few samples of this study predate the infection). Cell type and time point are not known.

Many counts were recorded for this clonotype. This chain joins TRBV28 and TRBJ2-3; TRBD2 matches at 10 bases. From germline, CDR1 is MDHEN and CDR2 SYDVKM. The V segment lost 6 bases and the J segment 0 bases; nucleotides outside the gene matches: 3. The CDR3 covers 15 residues. CDR3 loop: CASSGLADSTDTQYF. The CDR3 DNA sequence: TGTGCCAGCAGCGGACTAGCGGATAGCACAGATACGCAGTATTTT.

This clonotype was seen a few times. The chain joins TRBV5-1 to TRBJ2-3, with D perhaps TRBD1 (6 bases). The CDR3 spans 16 residues. Germline values: CDR1 SGHRS, CDR2 YFSETQ. With 1 base removed from V and 1 base from J, the gap between germline ends came to 13 bases. DNA of the CDR3: TGCGCCAGCAGCTTGCGACAGGACGGGCGCACAGATACGCAGTATTTT. It translates to CASSLRQDGRTDTQYF.

This clonotype was recorded at least ten times. This chain uses TRBV29-1 with TRBJ1-1, with 7 bases identical to TRBD1. With V trimmed by 3 bases and J by 2 bases, 9 bases remained unmatched. The CDR3 totals 15 residues. Germline loops: CDR1 SQVTM, CDR2 ANQGSEA. The DNA for the CDR3 is TGCAGCGTTGAGGGAGGGGGCGCAGGAAACACTGAAGCTTTCTTT. This translates into CSVEGGGAGNTEAFF.

V usage is TRBV5-8 and J usage is TRBJ2-1; 9 bases are shared with TRBD2. Trimming removed 0 bases from V and 6 bases from J; junction bases left unmatched: 16. Germline V gene lookup returns CDR1 SGHTS and CDR2 YDEGEE. There are 19 residues in the CDR3. CDR3 in amino acids: CASSLATRLAGRNGNEQFF. CDR3 nucleotides: TGTGCCAGCAGCTTGGCCACCAGGCTAGCGGGACGGAATGGCAATGAGCAGTTCTTC.

This clonotype was counted a few times. The chain carries TRBV24-1 and TRBJ2-4, with D perhaps matching TRBD1 (5 bases). Looked up from germline, CDR1 is KGHDR and CDR2 is SFDVKD. CDR3 length equals 15 residues. Trimming removed 9 bases from V and 0 bases from J, with 14 bases in between. Written as DNA, the CDR3 is TGTGCCACCCAGAGACAGTTGCTAGCCAAAAACATTCAGTACTTC. Its translation is CATQRQLLAKNIQYF.

At least ten counts were recorded for this clonotype. The chain carries TRBV7-2 and TRBJ2-3, with D maybe TRBD2 (6 bases). The V gene lost 0 bases and the J gene lost 1 base, with 11 bases spanning the gap. This CDR3 region has 16 residues. CDR1 and CDR2 from the germline V gene are SGHTA and FQGNSA. CDR3: CASSLAGGTGTDTQYF. The CDR3 region has the DNA TGTGCCAGCAGCTTAGCGGGCGGGACCGGCACAGATACGCAGTATTTT.

V and J are TRBV18 and TRBJ2-1; 10 positions match TRBD2. The V segment lost 0 bases and the J segment 7 bases; nucleotides outside the gene matches: 6. The V gene's germline CDR1 is KGHSH and CDR2 LQKENI. The CDR3 loop spans 16 amino acids. CDR3 loop: CASSPPGQRGGNEQFF. CDR3 nucleotide sequence: TGTGCCAGCTCACCACCCGGCCAGCGGGGGGGGAATGAGCAGTTCTTC.

The sample holds a few counts of this clonotype. The chain is built from TRBV6-2 or TRBV6-3 and TRBJ1-5; 7 positions agree with TRBD1. The junction had 15 bases not matched to a gene; V was cut back by 4 bases and J by 3 bases. Germline CDR1 reads MNHEY; CDR2 reads SVGEGT. The CDR3 is made up of 18 amino acids. For the CDR3, the DNA is TGTGCCAGCAGTTCCCCGGTAAACAGGGGCAGAGTCAATCAGCCCCAGCATTTT. Translated, it gives CASSSPVNRGRVNQPQHF.

This chain links TRBV7-2 with TRBJ1-1; D is unresolved. The V gene's germline CDR1 is SGHTA and CDR2 FQGNSA. The V and J ends lost 4 bases and 4 bases respectively, with 10 bases between them. There are 13 residues in the CDR3. CDR3 nucleotides: TGTGCCAGCAGCTCATCCCGAGGCACTGAAGCTTTCTTT. It codes for CASSSSRGTEAFF. Full variable domain (rest looked up from reference TRBV7-2 and TRBJ1-1): GAGVSQSPSNKVTEKGKDVELRCDPISGHTALYWYRQSLGQGLEFLIYFQGNSAPDKSGLPSDRFSAERTGGSVSTLTIQRTQQEDSAVYLCASSSSRGTEAFFGQGTRLTVV.

The table lists this clonotype with many counts. The V and J genes are TRBV24-1 and TRBJ2-1; maybe TRBD2 (5 bases). Germline V gives CDR1 KGHDR, CDR2 SFDVKD. V was pared by 3 bases and J by 6 bases, with 8 bases between. The CDR3 is 13 residues long. The CDR3 DNA follows: TGTGCCACCAGTGATGGAGGCTCCAATGAGCAGTTCTTC. Translating gives CATSDGGSNEQFF.

This CDR3 is CASSPSGTGDEKLFF. As DNA, the CDR3 is TGTGCCAGCTCACCCTCGGGGACAGGGGACGAAAAACTGTTTTTT. V and J are TRBV18 and TRBJ1-4; 10 bases are shared with TRBD1. The CDR3 covers 15 residues. V trimming: 3 bases; J trimming: 8 bases; junction bases outside the gene matches: 6. Per the germline V gene, CDR1 is KGHSH and CDR2 is LQKENI.

Many counts were recorded for this clonotype. The rearrangement links TRBV7-9 to TRBJ2-5; D gene unclear. This CDR3 spans 13 amino acids. Trimming took 7 bases from V and 2 from J, leaving 11 bases between them. Germline V gives CDR1 SEHNR, CDR2 FQNEAQ (reference sequence). This CDR3 reads CASNRDGQETQYF. The CDR3 DNA is TGTGCCAGCAACCGAGACGGACAAGAGACCCAGTACTTC.

A few counts support this clonotype. This chain links TRBV29-1 with TRBJ1-4, with D possibly matching TRBD1 (5 bases). V was clipped by 4 bases and J by 8 bases, with 11 bases between them. Germline CDR1 reads SQVTM; CDR2 reads ANQGSEA. This CDR3 spans 12 amino acids. DNA for the CDR3: TGCAGCGTTGCAAGGGGCGGAGAAAAACTGTTTTTT. It codes for CSVARGGEKLFF. The complete variable domain, with remaining parts taken from reference TRBV29-1 and TRBJ1-4, reads SAVISQKPSRDICQRGTSLTIQCQVDSQVTMMFWYRQQPGQSLTLIATANQGSEATYESGFVIDKFPISRPNLTFSTLTVSNMSPEDSSIYLCSVARGGEKLFFGSGTQLSVL.

This clonotype occurred many times. The V gene is TRBV11-2, the J gene TRBJ1-1; perhaps TRBD1 as D (6 bases). This CDR3 spans 15 amino acids. Trimming removed 2 bases at V and 0 bases at J, with 10 bases between. Looked up from germline, CDR1 is SGHAT and CDR2 is FQNNGV. DNA for the CDR3: TGTGCCAGCAGCTTAATGGGGACATTGAACACTGAAGCTTTCTTT. Its translation: CASSLMGTLNTEAFF.

The J gene is TRBJ1-4, the V gene TRBV4-2, with D possibly matching TRBD1 (6 bases). From germline, CDR1 is LGHNA and CDR2 YNFKEQ. CDR3 length equals 17 residues. Trimming stripped 1 base from V and 8 bases from J, with 20 bases between. The CDR3 loop reads CASSQVLRGGRGEKLFF. CDR3 sequence (DNA): TGTGCCAGCAGCCAAGTTTTGAGGGGGGGACGAGGAGAAAAACTGTTTTTT.

The table lists this clonotype with many counts. The rearrangement joins TRBV27 to TRBJ1-2; maybe TRBD1 (6 bases). From germline, CDR1 is MNHEY and CDR2 SMNVEV (reference sequence). The CDR3 is 14 residues long. V was trimmed by 4 bases and J by 5 bases, leaving 14 bases between them. The CDR3 region is CASSSHLTGYGYTF. The CDR3 region has the DNA TGTGCCAGCAGTTCCCACTTAACAGGGTATGGCTACACCTTC.

The table lists this clonotype with many counts. The CDR3 DNA follows: TGTGCCAGCAGCCAGGTGCCGGGACAGGGAGAAGAGACCCAGTACTTC. It specifies CASSQVPGQGEETQYF. The rearrangement uses TRBV4-2 and TRBJ2-5, with 9 bases aligning to TRBD1. This CDR3 has 16 residues. Looked up from germline, CDR1 is LGHNA and CDR2 is YNFKEQ. The V gene end was trimmed by 3 bases and the J gene end by 3 bases; junction bases not matched to a gene: 8.

This clonotype was counted at least ten times. The CDR3 sequence is CATSARGLAGENEQFF. CDR3 DNA: TGTGCCACCAGCGCACGGGGACTAGCGGGAGAGAATGAGCAGTTCTTC. The chain is built from TRBV15 and TRBJ2-1; 14 positions match TRBD2. CDR3 length: 16 residues. After removal of 5 bases from V and 7 bases from J, the junction contained 7 bases not matched to a gene. CDR1 is LNHNV, CDR2 YYDKDF, per germline (reference sequence). The full variable domain, rest sourced from reference TRBV15 and TRBJ2-1, is DAMVIQNPRYQVTQFGKPVTLSCSQTLNHNVMYWYQQKSSQAPKLLFHYYDKDFNNEADTPDNFQSRRPNTSFCFLDIRSPGLGDTAMYLCATSARGLAGENEQFFGPGTRLTVL.

This sequence joins TRBV20-1 and TRBJ2-3; 8 nucleotides match TRBD2. The CDR3 consists of 13 residues. The germline CDR1 and CDR2 sequences are DFQATT and SNEGSKA (reference sequence). V lost 6 bases and J lost 4; bases outside the gene matches: 6. The CDR3 region has the DNA TGCAGTGCGGGACAAGCGGGAGCAGATACGCAGTATTTT. Translating gives CSAGQAGADTQYF.

In this sample, this clonotype turned up many times. V is TRBV7-3 and J is TRBJ2-6, with a tentative D call TRBD2 (5 bases). Germline V gene data show CDR1 as SGHTA and CDR2 as FQGTGA. V was cut by 5 bases and J by 3 bases, with 11 bases left in between. This CDR3 is 15 amino acids long. The CDR3 loop reads CASSPGIVGANVLTF. The CDR3 nucleotides read TGTGCCAGCAGCCCGGGAATAGTTGGGGCCAACGTCCTGACTTTC.

This clonotype was counted ten times or more. V and J are TRBV29-1 and TRBJ2-2; D possibly corresponds to TRBD2 (6 bases). The CDR3 extends over 14 amino acids. CDR1 and CDR2 (germline): SQVTM, ANQGSEA. The DNA of the CDR3 is TGCAGTGGAAGGCTAGCGAGGAACACCGGGGAGCTGTTTTTT. Protein: CSGRLARNTGELFF.

This clonotype was seen a few times. DNA for the CDR3: TGTGCCAGCAGCTTCGGAGGGGAGTCGGGGACCCAGCATTTT. It is translated as CASSFGGESGTQHF. The rearrangement links TRBV5-4 to TRBJ1-5; the D gene is possibly TRBD1 (5 bases). The CDR3 is made up of 14 amino acids. Trimming took off 2 bases at V and 11 bases at J, with 17 bases between the two ends. Germline CDR1 reads SGHNT; CDR2 reads YYREEE (reference sequence).

The chain couples TRBV2 to TRBJ2-7; no clear D gene. This CDR3 spans 12 amino acids. V was trimmed by 9 bases and J by 0 bases, leaving 9 bases between them. Germline assignment: CDR1 SNHLY and CDR2 FYNNEI. The CDR3 DNA sequence: TGTGCCAGACGGACGGACTCCTACGAGCAGTACTTC. It specifies CARRTDSYEQYF.

This chain connects TRBV24-1 to TRBJ2-2; 9 bases agree with TRBD1. Germline V gene sequence: CDR1 KGHDR, CDR2 SFDVKD. There are 15 residues in the CDR3. After removal of 7 bases from V and 2 bases from J, the junction contained 4 bases not matched to a gene. The CDR3 sequence is CATRAGQGNTGELFF. DNA of the CDR3: TGTGCCACCAGGGCGGGACAGGGCAACACCGGGGAGCTGTTTTTT.

This clonotype was counted ten times or more. The chain has TRBV12-3 or TRBV12-4 and TRBJ2-7; a possible D gene is TRBD2 (5 bases). V lost 0 bases and J 5 bases, leaving 14 bases between the germline ends. The CDR3 loop spans 15 amino acids. As DNA, the CDR3 is TGTGCCAGCAGTTTAGCGGGAGTAGGTAATAACGAGCAGTACTTC. Translating it yields CASSLAGVGNNEQYF.

This clonotype was found many times. The chain is built from TRBV11-1 and TRBJ2-5, with D perhaps TRBD2 (5 bases). In germline, CDR1 is SGHAT, CDR2 FQDESV (reference sequence). The germline V and J ends were trimmed by 3 bases and 1 base, with 15 bases remaining between them. This CDR3 has 16 residues. For the CDR3, the DNA is TGTGCCAGCAGCTTCAGGCCGGGAAGTGCCCAAGAGACCCAGTACTTC. Residues: CASSFRPGSAQETQYF.

In its sample, this clonotype was seen many times. This sequence joins TRBV11-3 and TRBJ2-1; TRBD1 or TRBD2 may be the D gene (5 bases each). V was shortened by 0 bases and J by 8 bases, with 17 bases between the two germline ends. The CDR3 spans 16 residues. The germline V gene has CDR1 SGHNT and CDR2 YENEEA. The CDR3: CASSLDPGPRVDEQFF. The DNA of the CDR3 is TGTGCCAGCAGCTTAGATCCGGGGCCACGAGTCGATGAGCAGTTCTTC.